This is a list of T cell receptor beta chains from one sample in a study of identifying expanded T cells in peripheral blood. The assay was immunoSEQ multiplex PCR, and TCRdb's table has in-frame clones only and misses some. Of about 97,000 clones in the sample, more than 70% were seen once. Input material: blood. The origin of the receptors is a person aged 18 to 70 in good health. CDR3s include the opening cysteine and the closing phenylalanine or tryptophan. Fields, in order: clone size, J gene, V gene, D gene, CDR3 protein, CDR3 DNA. The D gene is left open where the match is weak. Size values are once, few and many counts, or a class for expanded clones, and some rows have none.

clone_size: NA; j_call: TRBJ2-1; v_call: TRBV6-5; d_call: TRBD1; cdr3_aa: CASTASGQGGNEQFF; cdr3_nt: TGTGCCAGCACTGCGTCGGGACAGGGGGGGAATGAGCAGTTCTTC
clone_size: NA; j_call: TRBJ1-2; v_call: TRBV9; d_call: TRBD1; cdr3_aa: CASSKGQASNYGYTF; cdr3_nt: TGTGCCAGCAGCAAGGGACAGGCCTCTAACTATGGCTACACCTTC
clone_size: NA; j_call: TRBJ2-7; v_call: TRBV5-1; d_call: TRBD2; cdr3_aa: CASSLLAGASYEQYF; cdr3_nt: TGCGCCAGCAGCTTGCTAGCGGGTGCCTCCTACGAGCAGTACTTC
clone_size: NA; j_call: TRBJ2-3; v_call: TRBV13; d_call: NA; cdr3_aa: CASSLVTQYTDTQYF; cdr3_nt: TGTGCCAGCAGCTTAGTTACTCAGTACACAGATACGCAGTATTTT
clone_size: NA; j_call: TRBJ1-3; v_call: TRBV5-6; d_call: NA; cdr3_aa: CASSLVRGSTIYF; cdr3_nt: TGTGCCAGCAGCTTGGTCAGGGGAAGCACCATATATTTT
clone_size: NA; j_call: TRBJ2-1; v_call: TRBV7-6; d_call: TRBD2; cdr3_aa: CASSLSSGGYNEQFF; cdr3_nt: TGTGCCAGCAGCTTATCTAGCGGGGGATACAATGAGCAGTTCTTC
clone_size: NA; j_call: TRBJ2-2; v_call: TRBV7-9; d_call: TRBD1; cdr3_aa: CASSLRQGAFHPYTGELFF; cdr3_nt: TGTGCCAGCAGCCTCCGACAGGGGGCATTCCATCCCTACACCGGGGAGCTGTTTTTT
clone_size: NA; j_call: TRBJ1-2; v_call: TRBV5-1; d_call: NA; cdr3_aa: CASSYRGEGNYGYTF; cdr3_nt: TGCGCCAGCAGCTACCGCGGGGAAGGCAACTATGGCTACACCTTC
clone_size: NA; j_call: TRBJ2-5; v_call: TRBV14; d_call: NA; cdr3_aa: CASSRAETQYF; cdr3_nt: TGTGCCAGCAGCCGCGCCGAGACCCAGTACTTC
clone_size: few; j_call: TRBJ1-5; v_call: TRBV19; d_call: NA; cdr3_aa: CASHVIRGGSNQPQHF; cdr3_nt: TGTGCCAGCCATGTCATAAGGGGAGGGAGCAATCAGCCCCAGCATTTT
clone_size: once; j_call: TRBJ2-5; v_call: TRBV28; d_call: NA; cdr3_aa: CASRRPRGLETQYF; cdr3_nt: TGTGCCAGCCGACGGCCCCGAGGGCTGGAGACCCAGTACTTC
clone_size: NA; j_call: TRBJ2-1; v_call: TRBV7-6; d_call: TRBD2; cdr3_aa: CASSLGGTSGGDEQFF; cdr3_nt: TGTGCCAGCAGCTTGGGAGGGACTAGCGGGGGGGATGAGCAGTTCTTC
clone_size: NA; j_call: TRBJ1-1; v_call: TRBV6-5; d_call: NA; cdr3_aa: CASANQAPNTEAFF; cdr3_nt: TGTGCCAGCGCGAATCAGGCCCCAAACACTGAAGCTTTCTTT
clone_size: NA; j_call: TRBJ1-1; v_call: TRBV19; d_call: TRBD1; cdr3_aa: CASSPTGQQNTEAFF; cdr3_nt: TGTGCCAGTAGTCCGACGGGACAGCAAAACACTGAAGCTTTCTTT
clone_size: few; j_call: TRBJ1-5; v_call: TRBV15; d_call: NA; cdr3_aa: CATSRDLGQPQHF; cdr3_nt: TGTGCCACCAGCAGAGATCTAGGGCAGCCCCAGCATTTT
clone_size: NA; j_call: TRBJ2-1; v_call: TRBV4-1; d_call: NA; cdr3_aa: CASSQGSSSYNEQFF; cdr3_nt: TGCGCCAGCAGCCAAGGTTCTAGCTCCTACAATGAGCAGTTCTTC
clone_size: NA; j_call: TRBJ1-5; v_call: TRBV15; d_call: TRBD1; cdr3_aa: CATSRGWQGGNQPQHF; cdr3_nt: TGTGCCACCAGCAGAGGTTGGCAGGGGGGGAATCAGCCCCAGCATTTT
clone_size: few; j_call: TRBJ1-1; v_call: TRBV9; d_call: NA; cdr3_aa: CASSVGDYRSTEAFF; cdr3_nt: TGTGCCAGCAGCGTAGGGGATTATAGGAGCACTGAAGCTTTCTTT
clone_size: NA; j_call: TRBJ1-3; v_call: TRBV11-2; d_call: TRBD1; cdr3_aa: CARTGGRNTIYF; cdr3_nt: TGTGCCAGAACAGGGGGTAGAAACACCATATATTTT
clone_size: NA; j_call: TRBJ2-7; v_call: TRBV7-2; d_call: NA; cdr3_aa: CASSRGSEQYF; cdr3_nt: TGTGCCAGCAGCCGAGGGTCCGAGCAGTACTTC
clone_size: NA; j_call: TRBJ2-5; v_call: TRBV7-3; d_call: NA; cdr3_aa: CASSLGSGTQYF; cdr3_nt: TGTGCCAGCAGCTTGGGTTCCGGGACCCAGTACTTC
clone_size: NA; j_call: TRBJ2-7; v_call: TRBV10-1; d_call: TRBD2; cdr3_aa: CASSTTSGPSYEQYF; cdr3_nt: TGCGCCAGCAGCACCACTAGCGGCCCCTCCTACGAGCAGTACTTC
clone_size: NA; j_call: TRBJ2-5; v_call: TRBV5-1; d_call: NA; cdr3_aa: CASSRGGQETQYF; cdr3_nt: TGCGCCAGCAGCCGGGGCGGACAGGAGACCCAGTACTTC
clone_size: NA; j_call: TRBJ1-5; v_call: TRBV2; d_call: NA; cdr3_aa: CASSEERGIGQPQHF; cdr3_nt: TGTGCCAGCAGTGAAGAGAGGGGGATCGGGCAGCCCCAGCATTTT
clone_size: NA; j_call: TRBJ2-7; v_call: TRBV18; d_call: NA; cdr3_aa: CASSQGLAYEQYF; cdr3_nt: TGTGCCAGCTCACAGGGGCTTGCTTACGAGCAGTACTTC
clone_size: NA; j_call: TRBJ1-2; v_call: TRBV19; d_call: NA; cdr3_aa: CASSLGGAGSYGYTF; cdr3_nt: TGTGCCAGTAGTTTGGGAGGAGCGGGAAGCTATGGCTACACCTTC
clone_size: NA; j_call: TRBJ1-1; v_call: TRBV9; d_call: NA; cdr3_aa: CASSVGEGMGTEAFF; cdr3_nt: TGTGCCAGCAGCGTAGGGGAGGGGATGGGCACTGAAGCTTTCTTT
clone_size: NA; j_call: TRBJ2-5; v_call: TRBV14; d_call: NA; cdr3_aa: CASSQAWRGGIQETQYF; cdr3_nt: TGTGCCAGCAGCCAAGCATGGAGAGGCGGGATACAAGAGACCCAGTACTTC
clone_size: NA; j_call: TRBJ2-4; v_call: TRBV5-6; d_call: NA; cdr3_aa: CASSLISARGGNIQYF; cdr3_nt: TGTGCCAGCAGCTTAATTTCGGCGAGAGGGGGAAACATTCAGTACTTC
clone_size: NA; j_call: TRBJ2-5; v_call: TRBV18; d_call: NA; cdr3_aa: CASSPNQETQYF; cdr3_nt: TGTGCCAGCTCACCAAACCAAGAGACCCAGTACTTC
clone_size: once; j_call: TRBJ2-2; v_call: TRBV7-9; d_call: TRBD2; cdr3_aa: CASSEAGRTGELFF; cdr3_nt: TGTGCCAGCAGCGAAGCGGGACGGACCGGGGAGCTGTTTTTT
clone_size: few; j_call: TRBJ1-2; v_call: TRBV10-3; d_call: NA; cdr3_aa: CAISGAERKAGYTF; cdr3_nt: TGTGCCATCAGTGGGGCCGAGAGAAAAGCTGGCTACACCTTC
clone_size: once; j_call: TRBJ1-2; v_call: TRBV29-1; d_call: NA; cdr3_aa: CSVADGTYGYTF; cdr3_nt: TGCAGCGTTGCGGACGGTACCTATGGCTACACCTTC
clone_size: NA; j_call: TRBJ2-7; v_call: TRBV5-6; d_call: NA; cdr3_aa: CASSLTGLIYEQYF; cdr3_nt: TGTGCCAGCAGCTTGACAGGGCTAATCTACGAGCAGTACTTC
clone_size: NA; j_call: TRBJ2-1; v_call: TRBV7-8; d_call: NA; cdr3_aa: CASSQGGGSFNEQFF; cdr3_nt: TGTGCCAGCAGCCAAGGGGGTGGGTCGTTCAATGAGCAGTTCTTC
clone_size: NA; j_call: TRBJ2-2; v_call: TRBV5-1; d_call: NA; cdr3_aa: CASSLLSGNPGELFF; cdr3_nt: TGCGCCAGCAGCTTGTTATCCGGGAACCCCGGGGAGCTGTTTTTT
clone_size: NA; j_call: TRBJ2-1; v_call: TRBV19; d_call: NA; cdr3_aa: CASSISRRGAHNEQFF; cdr3_nt: TGTGCCAGTAGTATAAGTAGACGCGGCGCCCACAATGAGCAGTTCTTC
clone_size: NA; j_call: TRBJ1-6; v_call: TRBV30; d_call: NA; cdr3_aa: CAWSSMDPSGSPLHF; cdr3_nt: TGTGCCTGGAGTTCGATGGACCCGAGCGGTTCACCCCTCCACTTT
clone_size: NA; j_call: TRBJ1-5; v_call: TRBV30; d_call: NA; cdr3_aa: CAWSVTINQPQHF; cdr3_nt: TGTGCCTGGAGTGTAACAATCAATCAGCCCCAGCATTTT
clone_size: NA; j_call: TRBJ1-2; v_call: TRBV15; d_call: NA; cdr3_aa: CATSSRRTVETGYTF; cdr3_nt: TGTGCCACCAGCTCCAGACGGACAGTAGAAACCGGCTACACCTTC
clone_size: NA; j_call: TRBJ2-2; v_call: TRBV7-7; d_call: NA; cdr3_aa: CASSHPYGGELFF; cdr3_nt: TGTGCCAGCAGCCATCCGTATGGCGGGGAGCTGTTTTTT
clone_size: NA; j_call: TRBJ1-2; v_call: TRBV11-2; d_call: NA; cdr3_aa: CASSLGTRGYTF; cdr3_nt: TGTGCCAGCAGCTTAGGGACGAGGGGCTACACCTTC
clone_size: NA; j_call: TRBJ2-7; v_call: TRBV6-1; d_call: NA; cdr3_aa: CAGGQFGYEQYF; cdr3_nt: TGTGCCGGAGGACAGTTCGGCTACGAGCAGTACTTC
clone_size: NA; j_call: TRBJ1-1; v_call: TRBV5-1; d_call: NA; cdr3_aa: CASSENQGEAFF; cdr3_nt: TGCGCCAGCAGCGAGAACCAGGGTGAGGCTTTCTTT
clone_size: NA; j_call: TRBJ1-5; v_call: TRBV7-9; d_call: NA; cdr3_aa: CASSRGTGGYDQPQHF; cdr3_nt: TGTGCCAGCAGCCGCGGAACGGGTGGCTACGATCAGCCCCAGCATTTT